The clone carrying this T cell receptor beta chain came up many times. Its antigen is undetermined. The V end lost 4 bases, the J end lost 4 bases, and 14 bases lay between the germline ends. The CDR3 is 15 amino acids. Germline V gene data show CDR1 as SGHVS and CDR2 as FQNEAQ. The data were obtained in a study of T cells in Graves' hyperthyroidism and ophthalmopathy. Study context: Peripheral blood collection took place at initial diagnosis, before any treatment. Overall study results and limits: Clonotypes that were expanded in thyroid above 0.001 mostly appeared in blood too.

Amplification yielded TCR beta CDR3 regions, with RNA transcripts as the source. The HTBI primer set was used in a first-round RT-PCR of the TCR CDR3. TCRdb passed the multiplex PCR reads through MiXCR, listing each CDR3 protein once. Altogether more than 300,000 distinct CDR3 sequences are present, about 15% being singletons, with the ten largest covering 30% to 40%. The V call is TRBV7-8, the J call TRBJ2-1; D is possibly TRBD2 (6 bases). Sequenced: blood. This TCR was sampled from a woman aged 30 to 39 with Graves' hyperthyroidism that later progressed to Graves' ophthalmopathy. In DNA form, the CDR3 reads TGTGCCAGCAGCTCCGGGAGTTTACAGTACAATGAGCAGTTCTTC. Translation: CASSSGSLQYNEQFF.